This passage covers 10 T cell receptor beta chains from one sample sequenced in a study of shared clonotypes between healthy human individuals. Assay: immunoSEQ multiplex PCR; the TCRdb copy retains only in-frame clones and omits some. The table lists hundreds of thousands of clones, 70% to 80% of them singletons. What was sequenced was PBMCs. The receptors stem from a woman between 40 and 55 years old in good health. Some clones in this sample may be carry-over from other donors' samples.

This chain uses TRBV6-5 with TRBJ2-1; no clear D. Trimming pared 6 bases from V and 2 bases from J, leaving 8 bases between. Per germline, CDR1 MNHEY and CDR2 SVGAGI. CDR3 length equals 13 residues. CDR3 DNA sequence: TGTGCCAGCAGCCGACTTGCCTACAATGAGCAGTTCTTC. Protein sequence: CASSRLAYNEQFF.

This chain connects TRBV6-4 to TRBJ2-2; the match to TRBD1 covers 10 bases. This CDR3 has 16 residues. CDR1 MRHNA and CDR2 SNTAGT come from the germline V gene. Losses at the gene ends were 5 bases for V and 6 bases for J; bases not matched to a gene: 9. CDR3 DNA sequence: TGTGCCAGCAGTTCCACCGGGACAGGGGTATCCGGGGAGCTGTTTTTT. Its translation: CASSSTGTGVSGELFF.

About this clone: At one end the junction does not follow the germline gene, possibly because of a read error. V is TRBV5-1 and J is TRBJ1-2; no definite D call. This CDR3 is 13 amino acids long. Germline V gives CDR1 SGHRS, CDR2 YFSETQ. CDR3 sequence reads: CTSSLEGRAGYTF. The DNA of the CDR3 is TGCACCAGCAGCTTGGAAGGACGGGCCGGCTACACCTTC.

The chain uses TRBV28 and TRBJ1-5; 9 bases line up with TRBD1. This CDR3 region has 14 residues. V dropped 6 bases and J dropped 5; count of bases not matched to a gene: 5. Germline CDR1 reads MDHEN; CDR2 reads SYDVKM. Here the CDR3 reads CASRGQGVYQPQHF. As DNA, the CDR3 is TGTGCCAGCAGGGGACAGGGAGTCTATCAGCCCCAGCATTTT.

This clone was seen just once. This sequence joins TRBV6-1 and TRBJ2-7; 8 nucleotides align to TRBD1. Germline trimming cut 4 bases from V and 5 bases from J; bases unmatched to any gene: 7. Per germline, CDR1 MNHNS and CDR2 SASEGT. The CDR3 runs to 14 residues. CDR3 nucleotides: TGTGCCAGCAGTGTAGGCCAGGGGGCCCACGAGCAGTACTTC. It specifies CASSVGQGAHEQYF.

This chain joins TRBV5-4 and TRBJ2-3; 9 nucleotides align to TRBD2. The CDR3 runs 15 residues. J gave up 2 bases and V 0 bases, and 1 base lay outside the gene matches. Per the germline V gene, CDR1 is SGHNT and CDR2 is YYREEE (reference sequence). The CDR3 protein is CASSLGLAVTDTQYF. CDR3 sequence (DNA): TGTGCCAGCAGCTTGGGACTAGCGGTCACAGATACGCAGTATTTT.

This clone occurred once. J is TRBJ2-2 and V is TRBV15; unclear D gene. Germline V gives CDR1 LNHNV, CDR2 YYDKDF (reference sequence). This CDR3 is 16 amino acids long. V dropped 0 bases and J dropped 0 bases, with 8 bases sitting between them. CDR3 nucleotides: TGTGCCACCAGCAGAGATAACCAGGCGAACACCGGGGAGCTGTTTTTT. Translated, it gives CATSRDNQANTGELFF.

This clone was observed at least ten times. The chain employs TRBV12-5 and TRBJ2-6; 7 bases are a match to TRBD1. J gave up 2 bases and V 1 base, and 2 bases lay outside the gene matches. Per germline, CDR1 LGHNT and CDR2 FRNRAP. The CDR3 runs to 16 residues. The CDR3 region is CASGLEGGPGANVLTF. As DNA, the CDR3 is TGTGCTAGTGGTTTGGAAGGGGGCCCTGGGGCCAACGTCCTGACTTTC.

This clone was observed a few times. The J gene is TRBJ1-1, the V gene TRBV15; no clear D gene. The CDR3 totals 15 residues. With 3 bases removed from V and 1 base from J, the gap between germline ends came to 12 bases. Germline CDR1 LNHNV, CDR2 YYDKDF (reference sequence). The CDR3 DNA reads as TGTGCCACCAGCAGTAGGGAAACACCGAACACTGAAGCTTTCTTT. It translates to CATSSRETPNTEAFF.

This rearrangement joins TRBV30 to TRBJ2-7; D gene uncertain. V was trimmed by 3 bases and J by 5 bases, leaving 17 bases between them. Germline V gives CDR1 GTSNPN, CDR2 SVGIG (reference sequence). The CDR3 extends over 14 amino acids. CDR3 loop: CAWRIKLANHEQYF. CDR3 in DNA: TGTGCCTGGAGGATCAAATTAGCAAACCACGAGCAGTACTTC. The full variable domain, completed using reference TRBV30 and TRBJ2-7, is SQTIHQWPATLVQPVGSPLSLECTVEGTSNPNLYWYRQAAGRGLQLLFYSVGIGQISSEVPQNLSASRPQDRQFILSSKKLLLSDSGFYLCAWRIKLANHEQYFGPGTRLTVT.